This T cell receptor (beta chain) was retrieved from a study of circulating CD8 cells and anti-PD-1 response in melanoma. Study findings and constraints: Experiments were generally run without replicates.

From live CD3+CD8+TCRalphabeta+ cells, four PD-1 and/or TIGIT subsets were sorted. This clonotype is deemed large. Its antigen is unknown. The QIAseq Immune Repertoire TCR panel built the libraries from roughly 15 ng of total RNA. TCRdb reprocessed the reads with MiXCR, giving one entry per CDR3 protein. In the table there are about 340 distinct CDR3 sequences, about 8% of which are singletons. The CDR3 extends over 12 amino acids. V lost 2 bases and J 7 bases, leaving 8 bases between the germline ends. CDR1 and CDR2 from the germline V gene are SNHLY and FYNNEI. The TCR comes from a human donor with melanoma. V usage is TRBV2 and J usage is TRBJ2-5; no clear D. The sequencing here drew on CD8+ T cells from PBMCs, taken at baseline or after one month of anti-PD-1 therapy (not recorded which). DNA of the CDR3: TGTGCCAGCAGTGAAAGCTCGTTGACCCAGTACTTC. It translates to CASSESSLTQYF.